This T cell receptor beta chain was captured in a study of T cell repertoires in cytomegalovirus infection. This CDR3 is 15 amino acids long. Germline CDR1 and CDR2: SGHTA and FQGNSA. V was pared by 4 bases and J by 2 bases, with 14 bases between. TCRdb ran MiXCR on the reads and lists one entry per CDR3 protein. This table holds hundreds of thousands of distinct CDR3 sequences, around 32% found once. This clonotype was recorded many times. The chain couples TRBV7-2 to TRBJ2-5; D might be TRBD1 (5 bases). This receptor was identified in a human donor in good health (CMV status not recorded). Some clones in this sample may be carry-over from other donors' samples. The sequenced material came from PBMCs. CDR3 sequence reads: CASSSQLGLQETQYF. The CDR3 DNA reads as TGTGCCAGCAGCTCCCAGCTGGGGCTGCAAGAGACCCAGTACTTC.